The rows below give T cell receptor beta chains drawn from one sample of a study of blood T cell repertoires in COVID-19. Method: immunoSEQ multiplex PCR; TCRdb's copy keeps in-frame clones and lacks some. Of tens of thousands of clones listed, roughly 89% are singletons. The sample comprised peripheral blood. The origin of the receptors is a man aged 25 to 40 with acute or convalescent COVID-19. Each CDR3 is given with its conserved first and last residue. Each record gives: clone size, V gene, D gene, J gene, CDR3 DNA, CDR3 protein. The D gene is left open where the match is weak. A clone size is listed for some rows: how often the clone was seen (once, few, many), or a class if it is expanded.

clone_size: NA; v_call: TRBV6-5; d_call: NA; j_call: TRBJ2-1; cdr3_nt: TGTGCCAGCAGTTTTAAGGGGCCTCCGGCCTACAATGAGCAGTTCTTC; cdr3_aa: CASSFKGPPAYNEQFF
clone_size: NA; v_call: TRBV6-2/TRBV6-3; d_call: NA; j_call: TRBJ2-7; cdr3_nt: TGTGCCAGCAGTTCCGGGCTGCACCTAACTAGTGCCTACGAGCAGTACTTC; cdr3_aa: CASSSGLHLTSAYEQYF
clone_size: NA; v_call: TRBV16; d_call: TRBD2; j_call: TRBJ2-1; cdr3_nt: TGTGCCAGCAGCCAATCCCCGACTAGCGGGAGGGCGAGTGAGCAGTTCTTC; cdr3_aa: CASSQSPTSGRASEQFF
clone_size: NA; v_call: TRBV7-8; d_call: TRBD1; j_call: TRBJ1-4; cdr3_nt: TGTGCCAGCAGCCAAAGAGCTCCTGTAGGACAGGGGAGGTACGAAAAACTGTTTTTT; cdr3_aa: CASSQRAPVGQGRYEKLFF
clone_size: once; v_call: TRBV10-3; d_call: NA; j_call: TRBJ2-1; cdr3_nt: TGTGCCATCAGTGAGTCAACACGTAATGAGCAGTTCTTC; cdr3_aa: CAISESTRNEQFF
clone_size: NA; v_call: TRBV11-2; d_call: TRBD1; j_call: TRBJ1-2; cdr3_nt: TGTGCCAGCAACCCGGGACAGGAATATGGCTACACCTTC; cdr3_aa: CASNPGQEYGYTF
clone_size: once; v_call: TRBV5-1; d_call: TRBD1; j_call: TRBJ1-3; cdr3_nt: TGCGCCAGCAGTACGGGACAGGGGGTCGACACCATATATTTT; cdr3_aa: CASSTGQGVDTIYF
clone_size: NA; v_call: TRBV7-2; d_call: TRBD1; j_call: TRBJ2-7; cdr3_nt: TGTGCCAGCAGCTTAGCCCGACAGGGGACGAGGGAGCAGTACTTC; cdr3_aa: CASSLARQGTREQYF
clone_size: NA; v_call: TRBV2; d_call: TRBD1; j_call: TRBJ2-5; cdr3_nt: TGTGCCAGCAGTCGACAGGGAAGGGCCCAAGAGACCCAGTACTTC; cdr3_aa: CASSRQGRAQETQYF
clone_size: NA; v_call: TRBV29-1; d_call: NA; j_call: TRBJ1-3; cdr3_nt: TGCAGCGTTTCCCGGACAGTCTCTGGAAACACCATATATTTT; cdr3_aa: CSVSRTVSGNTIYF
clone_size: NA; v_call: TRBV4-3; d_call: TRBD1; j_call: TRBJ1-2; cdr3_nt: TGCGCCAGCAGCCAAGTCCCAGGGGGTAATAACTATGGCTACACCTTC; cdr3_aa: CASSQVPGGNNYGYTF
clone_size: NA; v_call: TRBV14; d_call: NA; j_call: TRBJ1-1; cdr3_nt: TGTGCCAGCAGCCTAGACAGGTTCACTGAAGCTTTCTTT; cdr3_aa: CASSLDRFTEAFF